The clone carrying this T cell receptor (beta chain) has more than one count but fewer than ten. Its antigen is currently unknown. This sample was taken from a study of cytomegalovirus exposure and HLA in healthy donors. Study information: There were some 81 million unique TCRs (from HLA-typed donors) in an early data release. Study outcomes and limitations: Through in vitro validation, a few CMV-associated chains were shown to be specific for CMV antigens.

Germline V CDR1 and CDR2: SGHTA, FQGNSA. The CDR3 contains 16 residues. V lost 1 base and J lost 4, with 13 bases in between. 60 Vbeta and 13 Jbeta primers were used in PCR. Sequencing was performed with immunoSEQ multiplex PCR; in TCRdb, only in-frame clones are kept and a portion is missing. The repertoire holds roughly 250,000 clones, with roughly four fifths as singletons. Sequenced sample: PBMCs. This rearrangement joins TRBV7-2 to TRBJ1-4, with D perhaps TRBD1 (6 bases). This clonotype originated in a woman between 35 and 50 years old in good health and CMV-seropositive. Here the CDR3 reads CASSLGGGSFNEKLFF. DNA for the CDR3: TGTGCCAGCAGCTTAGGAGGGGGAAGTTTTAATGAAAAACTGTTTTTT.